The 8 T cell receptor beta chains in this list originate from one sample, sequenced in a study of T cells in Graves' hyperthyroidism and ophthalmopathy. Amplification of TCR beta CDR3 regions was performed using RNA transcripts as template. HTBI primers were used for first-round RT-PCR of the TCR CDR3. TCRdb itself ran the multiplex PCR reads through MiXCR, one entry per CDR3 protein. This repertoire shows hundreds of thousands of distinct CDR3 sequences, roughly 15% found once; its top ten account for under 15%. Sequences were obtained from blood. These receptors originate from a woman aged 50 to 65 with Graves' ophthalmopathy.

This clonotype was recorded many times. V usage is TRBV11-3 and J usage is TRBJ2-1, with D possibly TRBD2 on 5 matching bases. The V gene's germline CDR1 is SGHNT and CDR2 YENEEA. V lost 1 base to trimming and J lost 4 bases, with 11 bases between them. CDR3 length: 15 amino acids. In DNA form, the CDR3 reads TGTGCCAGCAGCTTAGGAGGGCCGGTATACAATGAGCAGTTCTTC. Its protein is CASSLGGPVYNEQFF.

This clonotype was counted a few times. The chain's CDR3 is CASSVGGTRAAGELFF. CDR3 coding DNA: TGTGCCAGCAGCGTAGGTGGCACCAGGGCGGCCGGGGAGCTGTTTTTT. V is TRBV9 and J is TRBJ2-2; D perhaps matches TRBD1 (5 bases). CDR3 length: 16 residues. Trimming removed 0 bases at V and 6 bases at J, with 15 bases between. The V gene's germline CDR1 is SGDLS and CDR2 YYNGEE.

This clonotype was counted at least ten times. The chain combines TRBV5-1 with TRBJ2-1, with 9 positions matching TRBD2. V was clipped by 4 bases and J by 4 bases; unmatched bases: 9. The V gene's germline CDR1 is SGHRS and CDR2 YFSETQ. The CDR3 runs 16 residues. CDR3 in amino acids: CASSPSGTSRYNEQFF. The CDR3 DNA sequence: TGCGCCAGCAGCCCCTCCGGGACTAGCAGGTACAATGAGCAGTTCTTC. The full variable domain, in which reference TRBV5-1 and TRBJ2-1 provide the parts outside the CDR3, is KAGVTQTPRYLIKTRGQQVTLSCSPISGHRSVSWYQQTPGQGLQFLFEYFSETQRNKGNFPGRFSGRQFSNSRSEMNVSTLELGDSALYLCASSPSGTSRYNEQFFGPGTRLTVL.

CDR3 nucleotide sequence: TGTGCCAGCAGCCACGACAGGGGACACCGGGGCTACACCTTC. It is translated as CASSHDRGHRGYTF. V and J are TRBV7-8 and TRBJ1-2, with 8 bases fitting TRBD1. CDR3 length: 14 residues. Per the germline V gene, CDR1 is SGHVS and CDR2 is FQNEAQ. Trimming at V came to 5 bases and at J to 8 bases, leaving 10 bases not matched to a gene.

At least ten counts were recorded for this clonotype. The DNA is omitted, as the CDR3 cannot be located on it reliably, and the CDR3 follows TCRdb's listing. The chain uses TRBV27 and TRBJ2-7; the table names TRBD1, a call not compared with the DNA. Per the germline V gene, CDR1 is MNHEY and CDR2 is SMNVEV (reference sequence). The CDR3 totals 15 residues, both ends included. The CDR3 loop is CASSPNSGPAYEQYF.

This clonotype was counted a few times. The chain links TRBV20-1 to TRBJ2-7; 10 bases agree with TRBD2. V was pared by 4 bases and J by 4 bases, with 4 bases of the junction left unmatched. CDR1 is DFQATT, CDR2 SNEGSKA, per germline (reference sequence). CDR3 length equals 13 residues. CDR3 sequence (DNA): TGCAGTGCTAATCTAGCGGGAGTATACGAGCAGTACTTC. This gives the protein CSANLAGVYEQYF.

A few counts support this clonotype. The rearrangement links TRBV6-5 to TRBJ2-4; 9 nucleotides line up with TRBD1. The trim removed 2 bases at V and 4 bases at J, leaving 9 bases unmatched. CDR3 length: 17 amino acids. Looked up from germline, CDR1 is MNHEY and CDR2 is SVGAGI. The CDR3 sequence is CASSYRAGQGTKNIQYF. CDR3 DNA sequence: TGTGCCAGCAGTTACCGAGCGGGACAGGGTACAAAAAACATTCAGTACTTC.

This clonotype was observed a few times. CDR3 protein: CASSLRSGRQGEINEKLFF. CDR3 DNA: TGTGCCAGCAGTTTGCGCTCCGGGAGACAGGGCGAAATTAATGAAAAACTGTTTTTT. V gene TRBV27 combines with J gene TRBJ1-4, with 7 bases aligning to TRBD1. Trimming at V came to 3 bases and at J to 4 bases, leaving 17 bases not matched to a gene. The length of the CDR3 is 19 residues. Germline CDR1 reads MNHEY; CDR2 reads SMNVEV (reference sequence). Full variable domain (outside the CDR3, taken from reference TRBV27 and TRBJ1-4): EAQVTQNPRYLITVTGKKLTVTCSQNMNHEYMSWYRQDPGLGLRQIYYSMNVEVTDKGDVPEGYKVSRKEKRNFPLILESPSPNQTSLYFCASSLRSGRQGEINEKLFFGSGTQLSVL.